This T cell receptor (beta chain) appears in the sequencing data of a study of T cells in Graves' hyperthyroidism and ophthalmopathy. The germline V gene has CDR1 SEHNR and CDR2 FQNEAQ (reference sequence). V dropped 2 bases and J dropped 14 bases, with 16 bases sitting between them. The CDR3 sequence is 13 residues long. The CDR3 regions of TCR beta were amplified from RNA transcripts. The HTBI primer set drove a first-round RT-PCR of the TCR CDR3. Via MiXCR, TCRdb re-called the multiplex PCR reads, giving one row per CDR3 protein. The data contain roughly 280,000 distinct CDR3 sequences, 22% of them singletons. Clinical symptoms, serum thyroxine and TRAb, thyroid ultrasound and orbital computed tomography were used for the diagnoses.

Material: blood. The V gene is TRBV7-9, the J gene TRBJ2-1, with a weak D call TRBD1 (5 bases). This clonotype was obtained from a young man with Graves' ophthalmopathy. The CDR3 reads CASSLSGGALKFF. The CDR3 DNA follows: TGTGCCAGCAGCTTAAGTGGTGGGGCCTTAAAGTTCTTC.